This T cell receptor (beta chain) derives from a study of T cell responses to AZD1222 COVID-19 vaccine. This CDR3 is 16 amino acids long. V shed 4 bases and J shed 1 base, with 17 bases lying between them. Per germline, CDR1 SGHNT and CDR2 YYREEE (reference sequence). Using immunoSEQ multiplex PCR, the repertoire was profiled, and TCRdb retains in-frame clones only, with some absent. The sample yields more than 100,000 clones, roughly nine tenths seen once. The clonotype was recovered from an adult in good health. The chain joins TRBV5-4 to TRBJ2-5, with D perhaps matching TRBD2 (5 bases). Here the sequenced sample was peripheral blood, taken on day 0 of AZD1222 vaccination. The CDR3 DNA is TGTGCCAGCAGCCACGAGGGCCTGGCCCCCCAAGAGACCCAGTACTTC. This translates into CASSHEGLAPQETQYF.